This TCR beta chain was sequenced in a study of T-cell reconstitution after alpha-beta-depleted transplantation in children. Preparation of the TCRbeta library involved a method that used unique molecular identifiers. TCRdb re-called the PCR reads through MiXCR, storing one row per CDR3 protein. Here the sample spans over 300,000 distinct CDR3 sequences, 10% being singletons. The material was PBMCs from the stem cell graft donor, obtained from the stem cell graft. The origin of this receptor is a human donor who donated a stem cell graft to a child with acute lymphoblastic leukemia.

CDR3 protein: CASSPSGPYGYTF. The CDR3 DNA reads TGTGCCAGCAGCCCCTCGGGACCCTATGGCTACACCTTC. The chain carries TRBV11-2 and TRBJ1-2, with D possibly matching TRBD1 (5 bases). Trimming removed 5 bases at V and 4 bases at J, with 11 bases between. CDR3 size: 13 residues. Germline V gene data show CDR1 as SGHAT and CDR2 as FQNNGV.